The 3 T cell receptor beta chains listed next were all sequenced from one sample in a study of response to subunit inactivated influenza vaccine. TCRdb reprocessed the RT-PCR reads with MiXCR, giving one entry per CDR3 protein. The table includes 300,000 to 350,000 distinct CDR3 sequences, 20% to 25% detected once. The sample was PBMCs from blood, taken approximately 22 months after vaccination. These receptors originate from a man between 45 and 75 years old who received an inactivated influenza vaccine.

In its sample, this clonotype was seen once. This chain uses TRBV4-2 with TRBJ2-3; D possibly corresponds to TRBD2 (6 bases). V dropped 1 base and J dropped 4 bases, with 18 bases sitting between them. The CDR3 is made up of 17 amino acids. CDR1 LGHNA and CDR2 YNFKEQ come from the germline V gene. The CDR3 DNA reads TGTGCCAGCAGCCAAGGTTCGACGTGGGAGGTGCCAGATACGCAGTATTTT. Translation gives CASSQGSTWEVPDTQYF.

In this sample, this clonotype turned up a few times. This chain links TRBV6-1 with TRBJ1-5; D is uncertain. Trimming pared 9 bases from V and 0 bases from J, leaving 9 bases between. This CDR3 is built from 13 residues. Germline lookup yields CDR1 MNHNS and CDR2 SASEGT. This CDR3 is CASTFSSNQPQHF. Here the CDR3 DNA reads TGTGCCAGTACCTTTAGTAGCAATCAGCCCCAGCATTTT.

This clonotype has ten or more counts. The chain combines TRBV5-1 with TRBJ1-2; 8 bases map to TRBD1. CDR1 is SGHRS and CDR2 is YFSETQ in the germline V gene. This CDR3 has 14 amino acids. The junction had 9 bases not matched to a gene; V was cut back by 3 bases and J by 8 bases. The CDR3 DNA reads as TGCGCCAGCAGCTCGACAGGGGCGGCGGAAGGCTACACCTTC. Its protein product is CASSSTGAAEGYTF.